The T cell receptor (beta chain) described here comes from a study of shared clonotypes between healthy human individuals. Looked up from germline, CDR1 is SNHLY and CDR2 is FYNNEI. CDR3 length: 14 residues. Germline trimming cut 7 bases from V and 1 base from J; bases unmatched to any gene: 4. TCRdb keeps only in-frame clones here, not all; method: immunoSEQ multiplex PCR. The top ten clones hold around 0.14% of a sample with 2.5 million or so clones, 85% to 95% of them seen once. The clonotype was recovered from a man aged 18-30 years in good health. The specimen was naive CD4+ T cells sorted from blood. Subset indicated: CD45RA+ positively selected. The chain couples TRBV2 to TRBJ1-5; 7 bases match TRBD1. CDR3 sequence reads: CASTDRRSNQPQHF. For the CDR3, the DNA is TGTGCCAGCACGGACAGGAGAAGCAATCAGCCCCAGCATTTT.